This passage covers 30 T cell receptor beta chains from one sample sequenced in a study of T-cell reconstitution after alpha-beta-depleted transplantation in children. Molecular barcoding with unique molecular identifiers was used for the TCRbeta library. TCRdb re-called the PCR reads through MiXCR, storing one row per CDR3 protein. The sample lists about 300,000 distinct CDR3 sequences; about a tenth were seen once. Specimen: PBMCs, collected before TCRalphabeta/CD19-depleted stem cell transplant. The origin of the receptors is a boy less than two years old with acute myeloid leukemia, due to receive a stem cell transplant.

This clonotype has a handful of counts. This chain uses TRBV6-1 with TRBJ1-5; no reliable D call. The length of the CDR3 is 16 residues. The V gene's germline CDR1 is MNHNS and CDR2 SASEGT. With 6 bases removed from V and 0 bases from J, the gap between germline ends came to 15 bases. CDR3 sequence: CASSLPTPYSNQPQHF. The CDR3 coding sequence is TGTGCCAGCAGCCTCCCGACACCTTATAGCAATCAGCCCCAGCATTTT.

This clonotype showed up many times. J is TRBJ2-2 and V is TRBV24-1; 7 nucleotides line up with TRBD1. Trimming cost V 9 bases and J 1 base; bases outside gene matches: 1. Germline-derived CDR1 and CDR2 are KGHDR and SFDVKD. The CDR3 loop spans 13 amino acids. The CDR3 DNA reads as TGTGCCACCGGGACAGAGAACACCGGGGAGCTGTTTTTT. Its translation is CATGTENTGELFF.

This clonotype came up many times. The chain couples TRBV7-9 to TRBJ2-7; 8 nucleotides agree with TRBD1. Per germline, CDR1 SEHNR and CDR2 FQNEAQ (reference sequence). This CDR3 has 15 amino acids. With V trimmed by 4 bases and J by 1 base, 6 bases remained unmatched. The CDR3 loop is CASSSRDRPSYEQYF. Written as DNA, the CDR3 is TGTGCCAGCAGCTCCCGGGACAGGCCTTCCTACGAGCAGTACTTC.

As to this clonotype: A much larger clone sits a single nucleotide away, making a read error possible. V usage is TRBV28 and J usage is TRBJ2-5; TRBD1 matches at 11 bases. The CDR3 sequence is 15 residues long. Germline CDR1 reads MDHEN; CDR2 reads SYDVKM. The CDR3 nucleotides read TGTGCCAGCAGTTTACGGGGGACAGGGGGAGAGACCCAGCACTTC. Translated: CASSLRGTGGETQHF.

The J gene is TRBJ2-7, the V gene TRBV4-1, with no clear D. Germline V gene sequence: CDR1 MGHRA, CDR2 YSYEKL. The CDR3 is made up of 13 amino acids. V was shortened by 1 base and J by 6 bases, with 10 bases between the two germline ends. Here the CDR3 DNA reads TGCGCCAGCAGCCAAGTTAATCCCGGCGAGCAGTACTTC. It encodes CASSQVNPGEQYF.

This clonotype was counted many times. The J gene is TRBJ1-2, the V gene TRBV12-3 or TRBV12-4; the D gene is possibly TRBD1 (5 bases). Between the trimmed V and J ends, which lost 2 bases and 4 bases, there was a span of 8 bases. The CDR3 runs to 13 residues. The CDR3, as DNA: TGTGCCAGCAGTTTATCAGGGCCCTATGGCTACACCTTC. Protein sequence: CASSLSGPYGYTF.

Ten or more counts support this clonotype. The J gene is TRBJ2-1, the V gene TRBV12-3 or TRBV12-4; D is possibly TRBD1 (6 bases). This CDR3 is 16 amino acids long. V lost 0 bases, J lost 0 bases, and 9 bases lay in between. The DNA of the CDR3 is TGTGCCAGCAGTTTAGCCAGGGGCCTCTCCTACAATGAGCAGTTCTTC. It encodes CASSLARGLSYNEQFF.

V is TRBV28 and J is TRBJ2-7; 8 nucleotides align to TRBD1. Losses at the gene ends were 2 bases for V and 6 bases for J; bases not matched to a gene: 9. Germline CDR1 is MDHEN and CDR2 is SYDVKM. This CDR3 region has 15 residues. The CDR3 DNA follows: TGTGCCAGCAGTTTAGCTTCGGGGACAGGAGGCGAGCAGTACTTC. This sequence encodes CASSLASGTGGEQYF.

This clonotype appeared many times. The rearrangement joins TRBV9 to TRBJ2-1, with D hard to call. The CDR3 length is 14 residues. Looked up from germline, CDR1 is SGDLS and CDR2 is YYNGEE. V was clipped by 2 bases and J by 0 bases, with 6 bases between them. The CDR3 DNA reads TGTGCCAGCAGCGTGGGGTTCTCCTACAATGAGCAGTTCTTC. Translation gives CASSVGFSYNEQFF.

This clonotype was picked up a small number of times. In DNA, the CDR3 is TGTGCCAGCAGCTTAATAGTACAGGGACTATATGGCTACACCTTC. Amino acid sequence: CASSLIVQGLYGYTF. V usage is TRBV7-2 and J usage is TRBJ1-2, with D perhaps matching TRBD1 (6 bases). V was cut by 2 bases and J by 5 bases, with 15 bases left in between. CDR1 and CDR2 from the germline V gene are SGHTA and FQGNSA. The CDR3 spans 15 residues. The full variable domain, completed using reference TRBV7-2 and TRBJ1-2, is GAGVSQSPSNKVTEKGKDVELRCDPISGHTALYWYRQSLGQGLEFLIYFQGNSAPDKSGLPSDRFSAERTGGSVSTLTIQRTQQEDSAVYLCASSLIVQGLYGYTFGSGTRLTVV.

This clonotype occurred many times. V usage is TRBV7-9 and J usage is TRBJ2-2; D uncertain. The CDR3 contains 15 residues. Trimming cost V 2 bases and J 3 bases, with 10 bases left between them. From germline, CDR1 is SEHNR and CDR2 FQNEAQ (reference sequence). CDR3 sequence reads: CASSLRQPDTGELFF. Written as DNA, the CDR3 is TGTGCCAGCAGCTTAAGGCAACCTGACACCGGGGAGCTGTTTTTT.

There are many counts of this clonotype. This sequence joins TRBV5-1 and TRBJ1-6, with a tentative D call TRBD1 (5 bases). The CDR3 totals 15 residues. Trimming pared 0 bases from V and 7 bases from J, leaving 11 bases between. In germline, CDR1 is SGHRS, CDR2 YFSETQ. The CDR3 DNA is TGCGCCAGCAGCTTGGTGGAGGGGTACAATTCACCCCTCCACTTT. It yields the protein CASSLVEGYNSPLHF.

This clonotype appeared many times. V usage is TRBV20-1 and J usage is TRBJ2-3; D perhaps matches TRBD2 (8 bases). CDR1 and CDR2 (germline): DFQATT, SNEGSKA (reference sequence). The CDR3 is 14 residues long. V dropped 0 bases and J dropped 6 bases, with 13 bases sitting between them. The CDR3 protein is CSARDSGTADTQYF. In DNA, the CDR3 is TGCAGTGCTAGAGATAGCGGGACAGCGGATACGCAGTATTTT.

This clonotype was seen a few times. The rearrangement joins TRBV20-1 to TRBJ1-4; possible D gene TRBD1, 5 bases. The CDR3 contains 13 residues. The germline V gene encodes CDR1 DFQATT and CDR2 SNEGSKA (reference sequence). V was cut by 1 base and J by 3 bases, with 6 bases left in between. CDR3 sequence (DNA): TGCAGTGCTAGAGGGGGGGCTAATGAAAAACTGTTTTTT. This sequence encodes CSARGGANEKLFF.

This clonotype was counted a few times. This sequence joins TRBV2 and TRBJ2-1; the match to TRBD2 covers 12 bases. With 5 bases clipped from V and 0 bases from J, the junction kept 8 bases outside the gene matches. The CDR3 contains 18 residues. The germline gives CDR1 SNHLY, CDR2 FYNNEI. This CDR3 is CASSTTSGGVSSYNEQFF. The CDR3 nucleotides are TGTGCCAGCAGTACGACTAGCGGGGGAGTAAGCTCCTACAATGAGCAGTTCTTC.

In this sample, this clonotype turned up many times. The V and J genes are TRBV27 and TRBJ2-3; D remains unclear. The CDR3 totals 13 residues. V was pared by 6 bases and J by 3 bases, with 10 bases between. CDR1 MNHEY and CDR2 SMNVEV come from the germline V gene (reference sequence). CDR3 nucleotides: TGTGCCAGCAGAAAGGGCCCAACAGATACGCAGTATTTT. The encoded protein is CASRKGPTDTQYF.

Ten or more counts support this clonotype. The V call is TRBV11-2, the J call TRBJ1-3; TRBD1 is a possible D gene (6 bases). Deletions cut 1 base from V and 0 bases from J, with 19 bases between. CDR1 is SGHAT, CDR2 FQNNGV, per germline. This CDR3 is 19 amino acids long. CDR3 coding DNA: TGTGCCAGCAGCTTAGGACTCCGGGACAAGTTTTACTCTGGAAACACCATATATTTT. Its translation is CASSLGLRDKFYSGNTIYF.

This clonotype was seen a handful of times. CDR3 sequence: CASSPGGEGYEQYF. CDR3 nucleotide sequence: TGTGCCAGCAGCCCCGGGGGGGAAGGGTACGAGCAGTACTTC. The chain links TRBV27 to TRBJ2-7, with 8 nucleotides matching TRBD2. The germline V gene has CDR1 MNHEY and CDR2 SMNVEV (reference sequence). The CDR3 is made up of 14 amino acids. Unmatched junction bases numbered 8, after V lost 6 bases and J lost 4 bases.

This clonotype occurred many times. The V and J genes are TRBV18 and TRBJ1-1, with D possibly being TRBD1 (5 bases). This CDR3 spans 14 amino acids. Germline V gene sequence: CDR1 KGHSH, CDR2 LQKENI. The germline V and J ends were trimmed by 3 bases and 7 bases, with 15 bases remaining between them. CDR3 loop: CASSPGRGGIEAFF. CDR3 nucleotide sequence: TGTGCCAGCTCACCCGGACGGGGGGGAATTGAAGCTTTCTTT.

As to this clonotype: A clone one base away is much larger, so this may be a read error. The genes are TRBV11-2 and TRBJ2-1, with D perhaps given as TRBD1 or TRBD2 (7 bases each). CDR1 is SGHAT, CDR2 FQNNGV, per germline. CDR3 size: 13 residues. The V gene lost 4 bases and the J gene lost 10 bases, with 14 bases spanning the gap. DNA for the CDR3: TGTGCCAGCAGCTCAGGGGGACTACAAGAGCAGTTCTTC. Its protein is CASSSGGLQEQFF.

This rearrangement joins TRBV6-1 to TRBJ2-3; D call uncertain. With 6 bases removed from V and 4 bases from J, the gap between germline ends came to 11 bases. This CDR3 is built from 13 residues. Germline CDR1 and CDR2: MNHNS and SASEGT. CDR3 residues: CASSPTDADTQYF. The CDR3 nucleotides are TGTGCCAGCAGCCCCACAGACGCAGATACGCAGTATTTT.

CDR3 DNA sequence: TGCGCCAGCAGCTTTCAAATGATCCTTTCCTACAATGAGCAGTTCTTC. Its protein product is CASSFQMILSYNEQFF. The rearrangement links TRBV5-1 to TRBJ2-1; no reliable D call. This CDR3 is built from 16 residues. Trimming pared 2 bases from V and 1 base from J, leaving 13 bases between. Germline V CDR1 and CDR2: SGHRS, YFSETQ.

Ten or more counts support this clonotype. The chain is built from TRBV28 and TRBJ2-5, with D perhaps matching TRBD1 (6 bases). V lost 6 bases and J 1 base, leaving 15 bases between the germline ends. Germline values: CDR1 MDHEN, CDR2 SYDVKM. The CDR3 extends over 15 amino acids. CDR3 DNA sequence: TGTGCCAGCAGGTACATTGACAGGCTCCAAGAGACCCAGTACTTC. This codes for CASRYIDRLQETQYF.

This clonotype was observed at least ten times. The genes are TRBV24-1 and TRBJ1-5, with D tentatively TRBD1 (5 bases). Trimming left V 2 bases short and J 3 bases short, with 7 bases between. This CDR3 has 14 residues. Germline lookup yields CDR1 KGHDR and CDR2 SFDVKD. CDR3 DNA sequence: TGTGCCACCAGTGATTGGGGGAACAATCAGCCCCAGCATTTT. Translation gives CATSDWGNNQPQHF.

This clonotype came up a few times. This sequence joins TRBV14 and TRBJ1-2; no clear D. V lost 1 base, J lost 2 bases, and 5 bases lay in between. From germline, CDR1 is SGHDN and CDR2 FVKESK. The CDR3 extends over 13 amino acids. The CDR3 DNA reads TGTGCCAGCAGCCAAGGGCAGAACTATGGCTACACCTTC. This gives the protein CASSQGQNYGYTF.

The chain links TRBV19 to TRBJ2-7; 9 bases map to TRBD1. Germline trimming cut 5 bases from V and 6 bases from J; bases unmatched to any gene: 11. The length of the CDR3 is 15 residues. Germline CDR1 reads LNHDA; CDR2 reads SQIVND (reference sequence). For the CDR3, the DNA is TGTGCCAGTAGTCAAAGGACAGGGGAATCGCTCGAGCAGTACTTC. It specifies CASSQRTGESLEQYF.

This clonotype has ten or more counts. Written as DNA, the CDR3 is TGCGCCAGCAGCTTGGGGGACGTCTACGAGCAGTACTTC. Translated, it gives CASSLGDVYEQYF. The chain carries TRBV5-1 and TRBJ2-7, with D possibly being TRBD1 or TRBD2 (5 bases each). This CDR3 region has 13 residues. Per germline, CDR1 SGHRS and CDR2 YFSETQ. Trimming shortened V by 0 bases and J by 3 bases, and 7 bases separated the two germline ends.

This clonotype has a handful of counts. This sequence joins TRBV5-1 and TRBJ1-4; no definite D call. The CDR3 has 16 amino acids. V shed 3 bases and J shed 0 bases, with 12 bases lying between them. CDR1 SGHRS and CDR2 YFSETQ come from the germline V gene. CDR3 DNA sequence: TGCGCCAGCAGCTGGACGGGATTTGCAACTAATGAAAAACTGTTTTTT. It is translated as CASSWTGFATNEKLFF.

This clonotype was detected many times. V is TRBV7-9 and J is TRBJ2-7; 8 nucleotides line up with TRBD1. The CDR3 is 14 amino acids. The germline V gene encodes CDR1 SEHNR and CDR2 FQNEAQ (reference sequence). With 7 bases clipped from V and 2 bases from J, the junction kept 7 bases outside the gene matches. Here the CDR3 reads CASTSGGSTYEQYF. CDR3 sequence (DNA): TGTGCCAGCACCTCAGGGGGCAGCACCTACGAGCAGTACTTC.

There are many counts of this clonotype. The gene calls are TRBV24-1 and TRBJ2-5; D remains ambiguous. The CDR3 is 15 amino acids. Trimming took 4 bases from V and 1 from J, leaving 12 bases between them. Per germline, CDR1 KGHDR and CDR2 SFDVKD. For the CDR3, the DNA is TGTGCCACCAGTGACTCGCGTGTGGGCCAAGAGACCCAGTACTTC. Residues: CATSDSRVGQETQYF.